One sample yielded the 21 T cell receptor beta chains listed below, sequenced in a study of cytotoxic CD8 clonotypes in ibrutinib-treated CLL. Libraries were prepared by immunoSEQ multiplex PCR; TCRdb keeps only in-frame clonotypes and omits some of them. This table has 14,000 or so clones, roughly 64% appearing once. The source material was PBMCs, sampled before ibrutinib treatment. The receptors were gathered from a human donor with chronic lymphocytic leukemia.

The chain links TRBV11-1 to TRBJ2-5; D is unclear. V was cut by 5 bases and J by 3 bases, with 16 bases left in between. The CDR3 covers 15 residues. CDR1 and CDR2 from the germline V gene are SGHAT and FQDESV (reference sequence). The DNA of the CDR3 is TGTGCCAGCAGCCTAGACCCCTCCCGGGAAGAGACCCAGTACTTC. Translation gives CASSLDPSREETQYF.

This chain uses TRBV5-5 with TRBJ2-5, with 7 nucleotides matching TRBD1. The end of the DNA is better explained by TRBJ2-7, so the J call may be wrong. Germline loops: CDR1 SGHKS, CDR2 YYEKEE (reference sequence). CDR3 length equals 14 residues. CDR3 in DNA: TGTGCCAGCAGCTCCGGGACAGAACACTACGAGCAGTACTTC. It specifies CASSSGTEHYEQYF.

For this clone: A read error may account for a junction end that differs from germline. V gene TRBV7-9 combines with J gene TRBJ1-1; D perhaps matches TRBD1 (5 bases). This CDR3 is 16 amino acids long. Germline V gene lookup returns CDR1 SEHNR and CDR2 FQNEAQ (reference sequence). DNA for the CDR3: TGCGCCAGCAGCCAAGCTGAGACAGAGGAACAGACTGAAGCTTTCTTT. It specifies CASSQAETEEQTEAFF.

V and J are TRBV5-1 and TRBJ1-1, with D possibly TRBD1 on 5 matching bases. V was pared by 5 bases and J by 2 bases, with 13 bases between. The CDR3 runs 14 residues. Looked up from germline, CDR1 is SGHRS and CDR2 is YFSETQ. The chain's CDR3 is CASSRDPPNTEAFF. In DNA form, the CDR3 reads TGCGCCAGCAGTCGGGACCCACCAAACACTGAAGCTTTCTTT. Supplemented by reference TRBV5-1 and TRBJ1-1, the full variable domain reads KAGVTQTPRYLIKTRGQQVTLSCSPISGHRSVSWYQQTPGQGLQFLFEYFSETQRNKGNFPGRFSGRQFSNSRSEMNVSTLELGDSALYLCASSRDPPNTEAFFGQGTRLTVV.

This clone was recorded only once. The chain has TRBV7-9 and TRBJ2-2; D is unclear. Germline V gene lookup returns CDR1 SEHNR and CDR2 FQNEAQ (reference sequence). This CDR3 spans 16 amino acids. V was cut by 2 bases and J by 0 bases, with 10 bases left in between. The CDR3 DNA reads as TGTGCCAGCAGCTTATACGCATTCGCGAACACCGGGGAGCTGTTTTTT. Protein product: CASSLYAFANTGELFF. The variable domain in full, with the rest retrieved from reference TRBV7-9 and TRBJ2-2, is DTGVSQNPRHKITKRGQNVTFRCDPISEHNRLYWYRQTLGQGPEFLTYFQNEAQLEKSRLLSDRFSAERPKGSFSTLEIQRTEQGDSAMYLCASSLYAFANTGELFFGEGSRLTVL.

This clone was observed a few times. The chain joins TRBV5-6 to TRBJ1-5, with D uncertain. CDR3 length equals 12 residues. V lost 0 bases and J lost 6, with 4 bases in between. Germline values: CDR1 SGHDT, CDR2 YYEEEE. The CDR3 sequence: CASSLGSQPQHF. As DNA, the CDR3 is TGTGCCAGCAGCTTGGGGAGTCAGCCCCAGCATTTT.

This chain uses TRBV7-8 with TRBJ2-5; 8 bases are a match to TRBD1. This CDR3 comprises 15 residues. Trimming took 4 bases from V and 4 from J; bases not matched to a gene: 8. CDR1 SGHVS and CDR2 FQNEAQ come from the germline V gene. CDR3 sequence reads: CASSSYDRGGETQYF. The CDR3 coding sequence is TGTGCCAGCAGCTCCTATGACAGGGGAGGAGAGACCCAGTACTTC.

For this clone: A junction end diverges from the germline sequence, so it may reflect a read error. This sequence joins TRBV5-4 and TRBJ1-2, with D unclear. Germline CDR1 is SGHNT and CDR2 is YYREEE (reference sequence). CDR3 length: 12 residues. The CDR3 here is CLFQLSNYGYTF. The CDR3 DNA is TGCCTATTCCAGCTCTCTAACTATGGCTACACCTTC.

The chain couples TRBV28 to TRBJ2-2, with TRBD2 identical over 7 bases. Germline lookup yields CDR1 MDHEN and CDR2 SYDVKM. V lost 8 bases and J lost 5; bases outside the gene matches: 8. The CDR3 covers 14 residues. CDR3 sequence reads: CASHAQGGTGELFF. In DNA, the CDR3 is TGTGCCAGCCATGCCCAGGGAGGGACCGGGGAGCTGTTTTTT.

The V and J genes are TRBV19 and TRBJ2-4; D unresolved. V was pared by 9 bases and J by 2 bases, with 11 bases between. This CDR3 comprises 13 residues. CDR1 and CDR2 (germline): LNHDA, SQIVND (reference sequence). The CDR3: CASLEFTKNIQYF. CDR3 DNA: TGTGCCAGCCTTGAGTTTACCAAAAACATTCAGTACTTC.

The chain couples TRBV5-4 to TRBJ2-7, with TRBD1 matching over 9 bases. J gave up 1 base and V 4 bases, and 6 bases lay outside the gene matches. This CDR3 is built from 15 residues. Germline lookup yields CDR1 SGHNT and CDR2 YYREEE (reference sequence). The CDR3 sequence is CASSPDRGGSYEQYF. The CDR3 bases are TGTGCCAGCAGCCCGGACAGGGGAGGGTCCTACGAGCAGTACTTC. The full variable domain, completed using reference TRBV5-4 and TRBJ2-7, is ETGVTQSPTHLIKTRGQQVTLRCSSQSGHNTVSWYQQALGQGPQFIFQYYREEENGRGNFPPRFSGLQFPNYSSELNVNALELDDSALYLCASSPDRGGSYEQYFGPGTRLTVT.

The chain combines TRBV10-3 with TRBJ1-3; the D is unclear. CDR3 size: 15 residues. Germline V gives CDR1 ENHRY, CDR2 SYGVKD. Trimming shortened V by 4 bases and J by 4 bases, and 14 bases separated the two germline ends. The CDR3 loop is CAISAPEVSGNTIYF. The CDR3 DNA reads as TGTGCCATCAGTGCCCCCGAGGTGTCGGGAAACACCATATATTTT.

The CDR3: CASSQGWALPTYEQYF. The CDR3 DNA reads as TGCGCCAGCAGCCAAGGTTGGGCACTACCGACCTACGAGCAGTACTTC. The chain couples TRBV4-1 to TRBJ2-7; D gene ambiguous. V lost 1 base to trimming and J lost 2 bases, with 15 bases between them. There are 16 residues in the CDR3. Germline V CDR1 and CDR2: MGHRA, YSYEKL.

Comments on this clone: This same CDR3 is encoded by further DNA sequences in the sample. V is TRBV2 and J is TRBJ2-3; D is ambiguous. Looked up from germline, CDR1 is SNHLY and CDR2 is FYNNEI. Trimming took 4 bases from V and 4 from J, leaving 6 bases between them. The CDR3 loop spans 12 amino acids. CDR3 bases: TGTGCCAGCAGTGCACTACCAGATACGCAGTATTTT. Translating it yields CASSALPDTQYF.

Note on this clone: Different DNA sequences within this sample yield the same CDR3. This chain joins TRBV7-9 and TRBJ1-3, with a possible D match to TRBD1 (5 bases). The CDR3 contains 15 residues. In germline, CDR1 is SEHNR, CDR2 FQNEAQ (reference sequence). Deletions cut 2 bases from V and 2 bases from J, with 10 bases between. CDR3: CASSLLGVAGNTIYF. The CDR3 coding sequence is TGTGCCAGCAGCTTATTGGGGGTTGCTGGAAACACCATATATTTT.

This clone was found once. This rearrangement joins TRBV27 to TRBJ1-1; 11 bases fit TRBD1. The ends lost 3 bases at V and 3 bases at J; junction bases unmatched: 6. There are 16 residues in the CDR3. The germline CDR1 and CDR2 sequences are MNHEY and SMNVEV (reference sequence). CDR3 sequence reads: CASSLIWGQGDTEAFF. In DNA form, the CDR3 reads TGTGCCAGCAGTTTGATATGGGGACAGGGGGACACTGAAGCTTTCTTT.

This clone was counted only a few times. The gene calls are TRBV4-1 and TRBJ1-5; D not certain. Germline V gives CDR1 MGHRA, CDR2 YSYEKL. This CDR3 has 16 residues. The V gene lost 3 bases and the J gene lost 3 bases, with 15 bases spanning the gap. The CDR3 bases are TGCGCCAGCAGCCAGGCGTATCAAGGAAACAATCAGCCCCAGCATTTT. It yields the protein CASSQAYQGNNQPQHF.

This CDR3 reads CASSSNMNTEAFF. As DNA, the CDR3 is TGTGCCAGCAGCTCCAATATGAACACTGAAGCTTTCTTT. This chain uses TRBV2 with TRBJ1-1; D unclear. The CDR3 is 13 amino acids. Germline loops: CDR1 SNHLY, CDR2 FYNNEI. V lost 6 bases to trimming and J lost 0 bases, with 8 bases between them.

By sample fraction, this clone is large. This rearrangement joins TRBV2 to TRBJ2-2, with 9 bases aligning to TRBD1. The CDR3 has 16 residues. Germline lookup yields CDR1 SNHLY and CDR2 FYNNEI. V gave up 5 bases and J gave up 0 bases; unmatched junction bases: 4. As DNA, the CDR3 is TGTGCCAGCAGTATGGACAGGGGAACGAACACCGGGGAGCTGTTTTTT. Translation: CASSMDRGTNTGELFF.

The chain has TRBV18 and TRBJ2-7; TRBD1 matches at 7 bases. Germline V lookup: CDR1 KGHSH, CDR2 LQKENI. Losses at the gene ends were 3 bases for V and 2 bases for J; bases not matched to a gene: 4. The CDR3 length is 14 residues. The DNA of the CDR3 is TGTGCCAGCTCACCCGACAGGGATGCCTACGAGCAGTACTTC. Protein sequence: CASSPDRDAYEQYF.

About this clone: A read error may produce the germline difference seen at one junction end. The rearrangement joins TRBV19 to TRBJ2-6; possibly TRBD2 for D (7 bases). Per the germline V gene, CDR1 is LNHDA and CDR2 is SQIVND (reference sequence). The CDR3 totals 17 residues. Written as DNA, the CDR3 is TGTGCCAGTAGTATTTTTGGGGGGGCCTCTAGGGCCAACGTCCTGACTTTC. Protein: CASSIFGGASRANVLTF.